This TCR beta chain is from a study of cytotoxic CD8 clonotypes in ibrutinib-treated CLL. As for the study in general: The study recorded mean values of around 250,000 productive templates and 80,000 to 100,000 productive rearrangements per sample. Study observations and caveats: With treatment, public clonotypes, which were uncommon, either contracted or remained stable.

In regard to this clone: No antigen is known for it.

The table came from immunoSEQ multiplex PCR; TCRdb's copy has only in-frame clones and leaves some out. The sample records over 120,000 clones, around 81% being singletons. This CDR3 region has 11 residues. V lost 6 bases and J 7 bases, leaving 12 bases between the germline ends. The germline V gene encodes CDR1 SQVTM and CDR2 ANQGSEA. The sample was PBMCs, taken after 36 months of ibrutinib treatment. The source is a human donor with chronic lymphocytic leukemia. This sequence joins TRBV29-1 and TRBJ1-2; unclear D gene. The DNA of the CDR3 is TGCAGCGTGTGGGATCCTACTGGCTACACCTTC. This translates into CSVWDPTGYTF.